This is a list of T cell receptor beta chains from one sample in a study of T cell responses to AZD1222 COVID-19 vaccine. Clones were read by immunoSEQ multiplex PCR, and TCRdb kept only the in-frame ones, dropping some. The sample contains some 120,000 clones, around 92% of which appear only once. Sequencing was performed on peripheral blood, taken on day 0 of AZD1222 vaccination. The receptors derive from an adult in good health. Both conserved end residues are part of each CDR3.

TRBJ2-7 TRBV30 CAWSALGLAYEQYF
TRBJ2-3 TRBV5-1 CASSFGADRGTDTQYF
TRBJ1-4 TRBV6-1 CASSERQGFNEKLFF
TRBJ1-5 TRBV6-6 CASTLGGQGQEQPQHF
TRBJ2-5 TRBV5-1 CASSLTLETQYF
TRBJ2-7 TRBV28 CASIPLMGDQDNYEQYF
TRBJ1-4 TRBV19 CASSLQGAGEKLFF
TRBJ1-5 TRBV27 CASSQGNQPQHF
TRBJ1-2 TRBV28 CASSPQGRPNYGYTF
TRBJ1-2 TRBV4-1 CASSQDPGQGAIRYTF
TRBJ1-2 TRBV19 CASSGRGDYGYTF
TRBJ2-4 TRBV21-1 CASSPGTGFFPGLLPLAKNIQYF
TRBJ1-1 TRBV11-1 CASSLGRTEAFF
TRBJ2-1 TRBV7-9 CASSQPGQGSPYNEQFF
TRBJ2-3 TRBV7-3 CASSLAGVPGDTQYF
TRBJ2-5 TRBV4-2 CASWGGGAETQYF
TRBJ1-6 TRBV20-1 CSASRQPNSPLHF
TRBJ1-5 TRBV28 CASSFFKRGGNQPQHF
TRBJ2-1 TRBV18 CASSPSGQRGEQFF
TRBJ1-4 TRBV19 CASSSTGVAEKLFF
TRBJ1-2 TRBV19 CASAGRQSNYGYTF
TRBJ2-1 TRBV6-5 CASTLGQGQFF